Below are 26 T cell receptor beta chains sequenced from a single sample in a study of spatial heterogeneity in lung cancer. TCRdb reprocessed the 5' RACE reads with MiXCR, giving one entry per CDR3 protein. The sample contains about 6,900 distinct CDR3 sequences, 3.9% of which appear only once. Regarding time point: sample taken at primary tumor resection. In each case, whole RNA from tumor, nontumor lung or frozen PBMC was sequenced unsorted. Sequenced material: normal lung tissue next to the tumor, taken at surgery. Receptors originate from a female donor with early-stage non-small cell lung cancer.

This clonotype is labeled as medium-sized. The size of this beta chain means little, since it is a stray read in a library made for alpha chains. The V and J genes are TRBV5-4 and TRBJ2-2, with D tentatively TRBD2 (5 bases). Germline V gives CDR1 SGHNT, CDR2 YYREEE (reference sequence). V was shortened by 4 bases and J by 10 bases, with 14 bases between the two germline ends. CDR3 size: 13 residues. DNA for the CDR3: TGTGCCAGCAGCCTAAAGGGAGAGGAGGAGCTGTTTTTT. Its protein product is CASSLKGEEELFF.

With respect to this clonotype: For a library built for alpha chains, this beta chain is a stray read; little rests on its size. This chain links TRBV7-2 with TRBJ2-5; 14 positions agree with TRBD2. The germline CDR1 and CDR2 sequences are SGHTA and FQGNSA. The junction had 4 bases not matched to a gene; V was cut back by 5 bases and J by 2 bases. This CDR3 is 16 amino acids long. CDR3: CASSHGLAGGQETQYF. The CDR3 DNA sequence: TGTGCCAGCAGCCACGGACTAGCGGGGGGACAAGAGACCCAGTACTTC.

This clonotype counts as large (0.1 to 1%). A library made for alpha chains picked up this beta chain off target, so its size means little. V usage is TRBV29-1 and J usage is TRBJ1-1, with D maybe TRBD1 (5 bases). CDR1 and CDR2 (germline): SQVTM, ANQGSEA. The CDR3 length is 12 residues. V gave up 7 bases and J gave up 3 bases, with 12 bases separating them. As DNA, the CDR3 is TGCAGCGCCGGGGGGTTCGACACTGAAGCTTTCTTT. Translating gives CSAGGFDTEAFF.

This clonotype ranks as medium-sized. This beta chain came through as a stray read in a library set up for alpha chains, and its size says little. The chain carries TRBV7-2 and TRBJ2-7, with D possibly being TRBD2 (6 bases). Trimming shortened V by 5 bases and J by 7 bases, and 18 bases separated the two germline ends. This CDR3 is 14 amino acids long. The germline V gene encodes CDR1 SGHTA and CDR2 FQGNSA. The CDR3 here is CASSPPGTAGEQYF. The CDR3 region has the DNA TGTGCCAGCAGCCCCCCTGGGACTGCGGGGGAGCAGTACTTC.

In this sample, this clonotype turned up many times. The library was designed around alpha chains, so this beta chain is a stray read whose abundance carries little weight. This chain uses TRBV13 with TRBJ1-4; D is uncertain. Between the trimmed V and J ends, which lost 3 bases and 8 bases, there was a span of 16 bases. The CDR3 sequence is 15 residues long. The V gene's germline CDR1 is PRHDT and CDR2 FYEKMQ (reference sequence). CDR3 region: CASSLGISQGEKLFF. The CDR3 coding sequence is TGTGCCAGCAGCTTGGGGATCTCACAAGGGGAAAAACTGTTTTTT.

This clonotype was found many times. A library prepared for alpha chains yielded this beta chain as an off-target read; its size is of little meaning. CDR3 sequence: CASSPLAGEDTQYF. The CDR3, as DNA: TGTGCCAGCAGCCCTCTAGCGGGGGAAGATACGCAGTATTTT. This chain links TRBV4-2 with TRBJ2-3; 10 bases line up with TRBD2. The CDR3 runs to 14 residues. Germline V gene lookup returns CDR1 LGHNA and CDR2 YNFKEQ. Trimming took 4 bases from V and 5 from J; bases not matched to a gene: 3.

This clonotype showed up many times. Being off target in a library aimed at alpha chains, this beta chain has a size of little meaning. The chain couples TRBV7-3 to TRBJ2-2; 8 bases map to TRBD1. Germline assignment: CDR1 SGHTA and CDR2 FQGTGA. The length of the CDR3 is 16 residues. V trimming: 5 bases; J trimming: 7 bases; junction bases outside the gene matches: 12. CDR3 amino acids: CASSPLATGVNGELFF. CDR3 nucleotides: TGTGCCAGCAGCCCCCTCGCGACAGGGGTCAACGGGGAGCTGTTTTTT. The full variable domain, with the rest looked up from reference TRBV7-3 and TRBJ2-2, is GAGVSQTPSNKVTEKGKYVELRCDPISGHTALYWYRQSLGQGPEFLIYFQGTGAADDSGLPNDRFFAVRPEGSVSTLKIQRTERGDSAVYLCASSPLATGVNGELFFGEGSRLTVL.

This clonotype was recorded many times. The size of this beta chain means little, since it is a stray read in a library made for alpha chains. The chain recombines TRBV20-1 with TRBJ1-2; D not certain. Trimming pared 3 bases from V and 6 bases from J, leaving 2 bases between. The length of the CDR3 is 9 residues. CDR1 and CDR2 (germline): DFQATT, SNEGSKA (reference sequence). The CDR3, as DNA: TGCAGTGCTAGTGATGGCTACACCTTC. Its translation is CSASDGYTF.

There are many counts of this clonotype. A library made for alpha chains picked up this beta chain off target, so its size means little. The V call is TRBV30, the J call TRBJ1-5; D is uncertain. Per germline, CDR1 GTSNPN and CDR2 SVGIG (reference sequence). V lost 0 bases and J lost 6, with 15 bases in between. This CDR3 spans 15 amino acids. CDR3 nucleotides: TGTGCCTGGAGTGTAGTAAGTCCGAAGGCTCAGCCCCAGCATTTT. It codes for CAWSVVSPKAQPQHF. Together with reference TRBV30 and TRBJ1-5, the CDR3 gives the full variable domain: SQTIHQWPATLVQPVGSPLSLECTVEGTSNPNLYWYRQAAGRGLQLLFYSVGIGQISSEVPQNLSASRPQDRQFILSSKKLLLSDSGFYLCAWSVVSPKAQPQHFGDGTRLSIL.

The table lists this clonotype with many counts. Being off target in a library aimed at alpha chains, this beta chain has a size of little meaning. The CDR3 DNA sequence: TGTGCCAGCAGCCGGGGGACAGGGGCCTACGAGCAGTACTTC. Amino acid sequence: CASSRGTGAYEQYF. This chain uses TRBV3-1 with TRBJ2-7, with TRBD1 matching 10 bases. This CDR3 has 14 residues. The junction had 2 bases not matched to a gene; V was cut back by 4 bases and J by 2 bases. CDR1 LGHDT and CDR2 YNNKEL come from the germline V gene (reference sequence).

In this sample, this clonotype turned up many times. The size of this beta chain means little, since it is a stray read in a library made for alpha chains. The rearrangement uses TRBV16 and TRBJ1-2; weak D call: TRBD1 (6 bases). The CDR3 is made up of 13 amino acids. V shed 5 bases and J shed 7 bases, with 14 bases lying between them. CDR1 and CDR2 (germline): KGHSY, FQNENV. The CDR3 DNA sequence: TGTGCCAGCAGCTACAACACACAGGGTGGCTACACCTTC. Amino acids: CASSYNTQGGYTF.

This clonotype was seen many times. Because the library targeted alpha chains, this beta chain is an off-target read whose size means little. The chain joins TRBV7-9 to TRBJ2-3; D is uncertain. There are 18 residues in the CDR3. The V end lost 2 bases, the J end lost 1 base, and 19 bases lay between the germline ends. Germline V CDR1 and CDR2: SEHNR, FQNEAQ (reference sequence). The CDR3 nucleotides read TGTGCCAGCAGCTTACCCCCTTGGGCGGACGCACGCACAGATACGCAGTATTTT. This translates into CASSLPPWADARTDTQYF.

There are many counts of this clonotype. Little can be read into the size of this beta chain, an off-target read in a library designed for alpha chains. The chain links TRBV5-8 to TRBJ2-2; 7 nucleotides agree with TRBD2. Germline V CDR1 and CDR2: SGHTS, YDEGEE. The CDR3 consists of 13 residues. J lost 5 bases, V lost 3 bases, and 1 base had no gene match. The CDR3 DNA reads as TGTGCCAGCAGCTCCGGGAGGACCGGGGAGCTGTTTTTT. Translated, it gives CASSSGRTGELFF. The full variable domain, completed using reference TRBV5-8 and TRBJ2-2, is EAGVTQSPTHLIKTRGQQATLRCSPISGHTSVYWYQQALGLGLQFLLWYDEGEERNRGNFPPRFSGRQFPNYSSELNVNALELEDSALYLCASSSGRTGELFFGEGSRLTVL.

This clonotype was detected many times. This beta chain is an off-target read within a library intended for alpha chains, so its frequency means little. The chain recombines TRBV14 with TRBJ2-7, with D hard to call. V shed 1 base and J shed 6 bases, with 16 bases lying between them. This CDR3 region has 15 residues. Germline assignment: CDR1 SGHDN and CDR2 FVKESK. The CDR3 nucleotides are TGTGCCAGCAGCCAAGTAAGGTCTGCATTCTCCGAGCAGTACTTC. Its translation is CASSQVRSAFSEQYF.

Many counts were recorded for this clonotype. A library made for alpha chains picked up this beta chain off target, so its size means little. The CDR3 is CASSPHPPGAGDTQYF. The CDR3 DNA reads as TGTGCCAGCAGTCCACACCCCCCCGGAGCGGGAGATACGCAGTATTTT. The J gene is TRBJ2-3, the V gene TRBV6-2 or TRBV6-3; tentative D call: TRBD2 (6 bases). The CDR3 extends over 16 amino acids. The V end was cut by 5 bases, the J end by 5 bases, with 20 bases between. Germline CDR1 and CDR2: MNHEY and SVGEGT.

This clonotype showed up many times. Being off target in a library aimed at alpha chains, this beta chain has a size of little meaning. V gene TRBV20-1 combines with J gene TRBJ1-6; D is undetermined. Germline CDR1 is DFQATT and CDR2 is SNEGSKA (reference sequence). The CDR3 is made up of 13 amino acids. Trimming took 3 bases from V and 14 from J, leaving 17 bases between them. CDR3 nucleotides: TGCAGTGCTAGCCCCCCCGCGCAAGACGCCCTCCACTTT. Residues: CSASPPAQDALHF.

At least ten counts were recorded for this clonotype. Being off target in a library aimed at alpha chains, this beta chain has a size of little meaning. The gene calls are TRBV6-1 and TRBJ2-1; 14 nucleotides agree with TRBD2. The CDR3 sequence is 15 residues long. With V trimmed by 5 bases and J by 8 bases, 5 bases remained unmatched. Germline CDR1 and CDR2: MNHNS and SASEGT. CDR3 sequence (DNA): TGTGCCAGCAGTACACGACTAGCGGGGGGGCATGAGCAGTTCTTC. Translating it yields CASSTRLAGGHEQFF.

This clonotype was counted at least ten times. A library made for alpha chains picked up this beta chain off target, so its size means little. The rearrangement joins TRBV20-1 to TRBJ2-5, with 7 positions matching TRBD1. Unmatched junction bases numbered 8, after V lost 5 bases and J lost 2 bases. The CDR3 is made up of 14 amino acids. The germline V gene encodes CDR1 DFQATT and CDR2 SNEGSKA (reference sequence). CDR3 DNA: TGCAGTGCTCACTTCAGACAGGGTCAAGAGACCCAGTACTTC. This gives the protein CSAHFRQGQETQYF.

This clonotype occurred many times. This beta chain is an off-target read within a library intended for alpha chains, so its frequency means little. The rearrangement links TRBV4-2 to TRBJ2-5; D gene unclear. V lost 0 bases, J lost 1 base, and 9 bases lay in between. Germline CDR1 LGHNA, CDR2 YNFKEQ. There are 15 residues in the CDR3. This CDR3 reads CASSQDRGSQETQYF. CDR3 bases: TGTGCCAGCAGCCAAGATCGTGGAAGCCAAGAGACCCAGTACTTC.

This clonotype appeared many times. The library was prepared for alpha chains; this beta chain is a stray read, so its frequency means little. This chain uses TRBV6-5 with TRBJ1-6, with D tentatively TRBD1 (6 bases). This CDR3 has 13 residues. V was clipped by 6 bases and J by 14 bases, with 17 bases between them. From germline, CDR1 is MNHEY and CDR2 SVGAGI. CDR3 residues: CASSPTGTSTLHF. CDR3 coding DNA: TGTGCCAGCAGCCCGACCGGGACATCTACCCTCCACTTT.

Note on this clonotype: This beta chain appears as a stray read in a library generated for alpha chains; its size is not informative. The genes are TRBV7-2 and TRBJ2-2; D is perhaps TRBD2 (5 bases). Trimming shortened V by 5 bases and J by 1 base, and 8 bases separated the two germline ends. The CDR3 is 14 residues long. CDR1 and CDR2 from the germline V gene are SGHTA and FQGNSA. In nucleotides, the CDR3 is TGTGCCAGCAGCGGACTTATGAACACCGGGGAGCTGTTTTTT. Residues: CASSGLMNTGELFF.

This clonotype has ten or more counts. With the library built for alpha chains, this beta chain is off target and its frequency is not meaningful. The chain links TRBV7-3 to TRBJ2-6, with D tentatively TRBD1 (6 bases). V was pared by 5 bases and J by 2 bases, with 16 bases between. The CDR3 runs 17 residues. CDR1 is SGHTA, CDR2 FQGTGA, per germline. CDR3 amino acids: CASSPKPTGPGANVLTF. CDR3 coding DNA: TGTGCCAGCAGCCCTAAGCCCACAGGGCCTGGGGCCAACGTCCTGACTTTC.

This clonotype is medium-sized (0.01 to 0.1%). For a library built for alpha chains, this beta chain is a stray read; little rests on its size. This chain uses TRBV4-2 with TRBJ1-3; D remains ambiguous. V lost 2 bases and J 0 bases, leaving 8 bases between the germline ends. Germline lookup yields CDR1 LGHNA and CDR2 YNFKEQ. The CDR3 contains 15 residues. DNA for the CDR3: TGTGCCAGCAGCCAAACGGAGAGCTCTGGAAACACCATATATTTT. Its translation: CASSQTESSGNTIYF.

This clonotype was seen at least ten times. The library was prepared for alpha chains; this beta chain is a stray read, so its frequency means little. The chain is built from TRBV3-1 and TRBJ2-3; TRBD2 matches at 7 bases. CDR1 and CDR2 (germline): LGHDT, YNNKEL (reference sequence). V lost 4 bases and J lost 4; bases outside the gene matches: 5. The CDR3 loop spans 14 amino acids. The chain's CDR3 is CASSLTSRPDTQYF. The CDR3 DNA sequence: TGTGCCAGCAGCCTGACTAGCCGCCCAGATACGCAGTATTTT.

This clonotype showed up many times. This beta chain was picked up by a library intended for alpha chains and is off target, so its count carries little meaning. This chain joins TRBV29-1 and TRBJ1-1; D possibly corresponds to TRBD1 (5 bases). The CDR3 loop spans 14 amino acids. V shed 5 bases and J shed 7 bases, with 20 bases lying between them. Per germline, CDR1 SQVTM and CDR2 ANQGSEA. CDR3 sequence (DNA): TGCAGCGTTCAAAGGGACTTACAACGGGGTGAAGCTTTCTTT. Amino acids: CSVQRDLQRGEAFF.

Judged by abundance, this clonotype is medium-sized. This beta chain was picked up by a library intended for alpha chains and is off target, so its count carries little meaning. This chain joins TRBV6-2 or TRBV6-3 and TRBJ1-5; D might be TRBD1 (5 bases). The germline V gene encodes CDR1 MNHEY and CDR2 SVGEGT. V was trimmed by 6 bases and J by 7 bases, leaving 13 bases between them. The length of the CDR3 is 13 residues. For the CDR3, the DNA is TGTGCCAGCAGGAAGTCAGGGAGCCAGCCCCAGCATTTT. This encodes CASRKSGSQPQHF.